The subject of this entry is one T cell receptor beta chain. The data belong to a study of cytomegalovirus exposure and HLA in healthy donors. The donors formed part of the approximately 120-subject validation cohort, distinct from the roughly 670-subject first cohort. The CDR3 sequence is 19 residues long. The V gene's germline CDR1 is MGHRA and CDR2 YSYEKL. The junction had 10 bases not matched to a gene; V was cut back by 0 bases and J by 2 bases. Here immunoSEQ multiplex PCR was the method, and the copy in TCRdb shows in-frame clones only, minus some. The table shows about 120,000 clones, with approximately 90% occurring only once.

The sequencing input was PBMCs. The receptor was isolated from a young woman in good health and CMV-seropositive. V gene TRBV4-1 combines with J gene TRBJ2-2; 9 positions match TRBD2. CDR3 DNA sequence: TGCGCCAGCAGCCAAGAAAACCGGCTAGCGGGGCCCAACACCGGGGAGCTGTTTTTT. It is translated as CASSQENRLAGPNTGELFF.